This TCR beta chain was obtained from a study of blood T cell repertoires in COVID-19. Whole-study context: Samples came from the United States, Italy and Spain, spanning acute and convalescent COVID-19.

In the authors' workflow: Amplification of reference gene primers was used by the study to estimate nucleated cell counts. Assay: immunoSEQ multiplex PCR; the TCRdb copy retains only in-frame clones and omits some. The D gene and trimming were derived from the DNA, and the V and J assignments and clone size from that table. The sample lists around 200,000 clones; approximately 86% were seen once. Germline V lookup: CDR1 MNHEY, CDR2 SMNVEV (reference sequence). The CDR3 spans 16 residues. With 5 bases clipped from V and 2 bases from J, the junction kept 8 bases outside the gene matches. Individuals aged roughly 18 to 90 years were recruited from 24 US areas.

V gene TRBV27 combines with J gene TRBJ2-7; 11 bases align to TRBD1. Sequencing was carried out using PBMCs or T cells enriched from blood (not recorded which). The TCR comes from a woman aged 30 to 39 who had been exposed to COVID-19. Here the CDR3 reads CASSPTGTGGTYEQYF. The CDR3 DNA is TGTGCCAGCAGTCCTACCGGGACAGGGGGTACCTACGAGCAGTACTTC.